A single sample is the source of the 12 T cell receptor beta chains below, sequenced in a study of T-cell reconstitution after alpha-beta-depleted transplantation in children. Preparing the TCRbeta library involved the use of unique molecular identifiers. A single record per CDR3 protein comes from TCRdb applying MiXCR to the PCR reads. The sample shows about 600,000 distinct CDR3 sequences, 23% of them seen only once. The sequenced sample was PBMCs, mostly from graft donor cells, obtained 360 days after TCRalphabeta/CD19-depleted stem cell transplant. The source of these receptors is a boy under three years old who had a stem cell transplant for acute myeloid leukemia, so the T cells may come from the graft donor.

V usage is TRBV7-9 and J usage is TRBJ2-4; D is perhaps TRBD1 (7 bases). The CDR3 is made up of 16 amino acids. Trimming shortened V by 5 bases and J by 1 base, and 15 bases separated the two germline ends. Germline V gene lookup returns CDR1 SEHNR and CDR2 FQNEAQ (reference sequence). This CDR3 reads CASSNQGGIAKNIQYF. CDR3 bases: TGTGCCAGCAGCAACCAGGGGGGAATTGCCAAAAACATTCAGTACTTC.

Many counts were recorded for this clonotype. The rearrangement uses TRBV7-9 and TRBJ2-2; D assignment may be TRBD1 or TRBD2 (5 bases each). The CDR3 totals 16 residues. V was pared by 5 bases and J by 5 bases, with 18 bases between. The germline V gene encodes CDR1 SEHNR and CDR2 FQNEAQ (reference sequence). CDR3 in amino acids: CASSPSFGTPTGELFF. In DNA, the CDR3 is TGTGCCAGCAGCCCTTCCTTTGGGACGCCGACCGGGGAGCTGTTTTTT.

This clonotype appeared many times. The chain employs TRBV5-5 and TRBJ1-1; weak D call: TRBD1 (5 bases). Trimming removed 3 bases from V and 0 bases from J, with 15 bases in between. The CDR3 is made up of 16 amino acids. Germline V gene data show CDR1 as SGHKS and CDR2 as YYEKEE (reference sequence). CDR3 region: CASSSFDRGVNTEAFF. The CDR3 nucleotides read TGTGCCAGCAGCTCCTTCGATAGGGGTGTGAACACTGAAGCTTTCTTT.

This clonotype was recorded many times. The rearrangement links TRBV29-1 to TRBJ2-5; D gene ambiguous. This CDR3 has 13 residues. V lost 1 base and J lost 5, with 11 bases in between. In germline, CDR1 is SQVTM, CDR2 ANQGSEA. In DNA, the CDR3 is TGCAGCGTTGAAGCAGCCGCGGTGGAGACCCAGTACTTC. As protein: CSVEAAAVETQYF. Supplemented by reference TRBV29-1 and TRBJ2-5, the full variable domain reads SAVISQKPSRDICQRGTSLTIQCQVDSQVTMMFWYRQQPGQSLTLIATANQGSEATYESGFVIDKFPISRPNLTFSTLTVSNMSPEDSSIYLCSVEAAAVETQYFGPGTRLLVL.

The V gene is TRBV28, the J gene TRBJ2-1, with TRBD1 as a possible D gene (6 bases). Germline V gene data show CDR1 as MDHEN and CDR2 as SYDVKM. This CDR3 has 13 amino acids. Trimming removed 7 bases at V and 5 bases at J, with 12 bases between. The CDR3, as DNA: TGTGCCAGCACCCCGGACAGCCACAATGAGCAGTTCTTC. Its translation: CASTPDSHNEQFF.

This clonotype was counted ten times or more. The rearrangement uses TRBV20-1 and TRBJ2-2; 7 bases line up with TRBD1. Germline V gene sequence: CDR1 DFQATT, CDR2 SNEGSKA (reference sequence). With 5 bases clipped from V and 1 base from J, the junction kept 7 bases outside the gene matches. There are 15 residues in the CDR3. As DNA, the CDR3 is TGCAGTGCTCGCGCCGGGACAGAGAACACCGGGGAGCTGTTTTTT. Protein: CSARAGTENTGELFF.

This clonotype has a count of ten or more. This chain connects TRBV20-1 to TRBJ2-5; 8 nucleotides agree with TRBD1. CDR3 length equals 14 residues. V was pared by 4 bases and J by 5 bases, with 9 bases of the junction left unmatched. Germline CDR1 reads DFQATT; CDR2 reads SNEGSKA (reference sequence). The CDR3 protein is CSAIAGGGRETQYF. The CDR3 coding sequence is TGCAGTGCTATAGCAGGGGGCGGGCGCGAGACCCAGTACTTC.

V usage is TRBV20-1 and J usage is TRBJ2-1, with D possibly TRBD2 on 6 matching bases. The CDR3 totals 15 residues. The germline V gene encodes CDR1 DFQATT and CDR2 SNEGSKA (reference sequence). V was pared by 5 bases and J by 4 bases, with 18 bases between. The CDR3 loop is CSALRGQGLYNEQFF. The DNA of the CDR3 is TGCAGTGCTCTTAGAGGGCAGGGACTTTACAATGAGCAGTTCTTC.

Comments on this clonotype: A clone one base away is much larger, so this may be a read error. This chain uses TRBV15 with TRBJ1-1, with TRBD1 matching 8 bases. V was pared by 1 base and J by 4 bases, with 5 bases of the junction left unmatched. The germline V gene encodes CDR1 LNHNV and CDR2 YYDKDF (reference sequence). The CDR3 is 15 residues long. In nucleotides, the CDR3 is TGTGCCACCAGCAGAGGGGACAGGATTACCACTGAAGCTTTCTTT. This translates into CATSRGDRITTEAFF.

V usage is TRBV6-1 and J usage is TRBJ2-3; D gene unclear. Germline values: CDR1 MNHNS, CDR2 SASEGT. Trimming took 6 bases from V and 0 from J, leaving 10 bases between them. The CDR3 has 14 residues. CDR3: CASRFTLSTDTQYF. The DNA for the CDR3 is TGTGCCAGCAGATTTACACTCAGCACAGATACGCAGTATTTT.

This clonotype was counted many times. The gene calls are TRBV11-1 and TRBJ2-5, with a weak D call TRBD1 (6 bases). Trimming shortened V by 1 base and J by 5 bases, and 26 bases separated the two germline ends. This CDR3 contains 19 residues. Germline V CDR1 and CDR2: SGHAT, FQDESV (reference sequence). The CDR3 protein is CASSLGPQYRVEKPETQYF. DNA of the CDR3: TGTGCCAGCAGCTTAGGGCCCCAGTACAGGGTGGAGAAACCCGAGACCCAGTACTTC.

V is TRBV12-3 or TRBV12-4 and J is TRBJ2-2, with D perhaps TRBD1 (6 bases). The CDR3 sequence is 14 residues long. V was shortened by 4 bases and J by 6 bases, with 12 bases between the two germline ends. The CDR3 nucleotides read TGTGCCAGCAGTTCTACAGGGAAACCCGGGGAGCTGTTTTTT. Translation: CASSSTGKPGELFF.